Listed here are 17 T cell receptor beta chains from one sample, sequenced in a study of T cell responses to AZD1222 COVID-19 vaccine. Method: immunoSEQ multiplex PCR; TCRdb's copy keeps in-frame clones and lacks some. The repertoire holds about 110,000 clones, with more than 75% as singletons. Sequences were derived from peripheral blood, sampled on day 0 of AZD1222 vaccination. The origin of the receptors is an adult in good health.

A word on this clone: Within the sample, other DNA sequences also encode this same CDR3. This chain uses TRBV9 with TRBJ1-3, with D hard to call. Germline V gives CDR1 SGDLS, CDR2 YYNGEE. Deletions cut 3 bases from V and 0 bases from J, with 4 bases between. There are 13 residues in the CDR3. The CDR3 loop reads CASSAVSGNTIYF. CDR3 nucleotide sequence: TGTGCCAGCAGCGCCGTCTCTGGAAACACCATATATTTT. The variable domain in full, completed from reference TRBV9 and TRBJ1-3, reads DSGVTQTPKHLITATGQRVTLRCSPRSGDLSVYWYQQSLDQGLQFLIQYYNGEERAKGNILERFSAQQFPDLHSELNLSSLELGDSALYFCASSAVSGNTIYFGEGSWLTVV.

The CDR3 spells CASSGGSNSPLHF. In DNA, the CDR3 is TGTGCCAGCAGTGGGGGGTCTAATTCACCCCTCCACTTT. V gene TRBV25-1 combines with J gene TRBJ1-6; tentatively, D is TRBD1 (5 bases). From germline, CDR1 is MGHDK and CDR2 SYGVNS. The V and J ends lost 4 bases and 6 bases respectively, with 7 bases between them. The CDR3 length is 13 residues.

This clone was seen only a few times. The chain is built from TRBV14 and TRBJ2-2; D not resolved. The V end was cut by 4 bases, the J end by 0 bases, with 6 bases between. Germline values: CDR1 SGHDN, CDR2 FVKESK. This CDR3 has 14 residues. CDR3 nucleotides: TGTGCCAGCAGCCGAGGATCGAACACCGGGGAGCTGTTTTTT. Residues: CASSRGSNTGELFF.

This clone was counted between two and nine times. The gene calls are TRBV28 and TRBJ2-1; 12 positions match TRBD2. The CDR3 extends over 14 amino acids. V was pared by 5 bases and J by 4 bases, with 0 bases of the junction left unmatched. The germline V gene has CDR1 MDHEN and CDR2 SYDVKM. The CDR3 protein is CASSLAGGYNEQFF. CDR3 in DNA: TGTGCCAGCAGTCTAGCGGGAGGGTACAATGAGCAGTTCTTC.

CDR3 amino acids: CSVVINTGELFF. The CDR3 coding sequence is TGCAGCGTAGTGATAAACACCGGGGAGCTGTTTTTT. This chain links TRBV29-1 with TRBJ2-2; D unresolved. Germline V gene data show CDR1 as SQVTM and CDR2 as ANQGSEA. The CDR3 is 12 residues long. V lost 6 bases to trimming and J lost 2 bases, with 7 bases between them.

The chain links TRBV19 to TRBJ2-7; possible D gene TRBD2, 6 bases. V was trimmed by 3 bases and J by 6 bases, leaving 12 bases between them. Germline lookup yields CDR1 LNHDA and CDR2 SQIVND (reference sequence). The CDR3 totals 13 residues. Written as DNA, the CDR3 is TGTGCCAGTAGTATGCGAGTCGGGAGCGAGCAGTACTTC. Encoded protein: CASSMRVGSEQYF.

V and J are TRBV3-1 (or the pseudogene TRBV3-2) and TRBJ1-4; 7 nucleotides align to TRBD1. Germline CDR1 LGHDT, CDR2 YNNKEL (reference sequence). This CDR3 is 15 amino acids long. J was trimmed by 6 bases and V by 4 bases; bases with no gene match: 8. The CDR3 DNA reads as TGTGCCAGCAGCCTTTCCGGGACAGAATATGAAAAACTGTTTTTT. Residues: CASSLSGTEYEKLFF.

CDR3 sequence reads: CASSLTGPPGETQYF. The CDR3 bases are TGTGCCAGCAGCTTAACCGGCCCTCCAGGAGAGACCCAGTACTTC. This chain connects TRBV7-6 to TRBJ2-5; D is uncertain. Germline CDR1 is SGHVS and CDR2 is FNYEAQ. V lost 2 bases to trimming and J lost 4 bases, with 14 bases between them. CDR3 length equals 15 residues.

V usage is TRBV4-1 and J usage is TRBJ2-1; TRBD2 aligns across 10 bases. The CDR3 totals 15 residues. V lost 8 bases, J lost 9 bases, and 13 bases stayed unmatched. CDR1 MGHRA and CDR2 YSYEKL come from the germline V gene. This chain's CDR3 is CASGNRLAGVFEQFF. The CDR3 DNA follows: TGCGCCAGCGGTAATCGGCTAGCGGGAGTTTTTGAGCAGTTCTTC.

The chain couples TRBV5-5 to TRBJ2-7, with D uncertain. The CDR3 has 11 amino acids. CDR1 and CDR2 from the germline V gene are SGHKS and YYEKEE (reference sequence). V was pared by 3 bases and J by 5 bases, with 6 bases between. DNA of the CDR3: TGTGCCAGCAGCTCCACAAACGAGCAGTACTTC. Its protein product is CASSSTNEQYF. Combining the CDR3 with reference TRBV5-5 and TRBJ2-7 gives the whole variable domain DAGVTQSPTHLIKTRGQQVTLRCSPISGHKSVSWYQQVLGQGPQFIFQYYEKEERGRGNFPDRFSARQFPNYSSELNVNALLLGDSALYLCASSSTNEQYFGPGTRLTVT.

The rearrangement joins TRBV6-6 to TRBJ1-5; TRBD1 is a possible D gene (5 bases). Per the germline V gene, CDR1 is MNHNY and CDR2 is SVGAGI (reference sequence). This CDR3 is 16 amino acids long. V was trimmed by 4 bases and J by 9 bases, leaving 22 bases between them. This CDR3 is CASSSILTGLPPPQHF. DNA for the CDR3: TGTGCCAGCAGTTCCATCCTCACGGGACTTCCCCCGCCCCAGCATTTT.

The CDR3 DNA follows: TGCAGCGCGCTCACTAGCGGGAGTCATTACAATGAGCAGTTCTTC. This sequence encodes CSALTSGSHYNEQFF. The V call is TRBV29-1, the J call TRBJ2-1; 11 nucleotides align to TRBD2. The CDR3 length is 15 residues. Unmatched junction bases numbered 9, after V lost 7 bases and J lost 4 bases. Germline CDR1 and CDR2: SQVTM and ANQGSEA.

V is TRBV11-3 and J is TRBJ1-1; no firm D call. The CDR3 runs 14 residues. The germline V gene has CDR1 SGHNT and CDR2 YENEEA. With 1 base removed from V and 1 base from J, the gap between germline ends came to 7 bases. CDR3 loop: CASSLGRGNTEAFF. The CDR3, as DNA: TGTGCCAGCAGCTTAGGACGCGGGAACACTGAAGCTTTCTTT.

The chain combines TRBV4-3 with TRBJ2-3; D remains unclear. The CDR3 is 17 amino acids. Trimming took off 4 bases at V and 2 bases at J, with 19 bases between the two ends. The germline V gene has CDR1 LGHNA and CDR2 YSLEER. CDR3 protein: CASSPTYTAEDTDTQYF. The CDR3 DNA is TGCGCCAGCAGCCCTACCTATACGGCGGAAGACACAGATACGCAGTATTTT.

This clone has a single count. DNA for the CDR3: TGTGCCAGCAGTTTAAAGATGGGGGATCAGCCCCAGCATTTT. This encodes CASSLKMGDQPQHF. This rearrangement joins TRBV6-5 to TRBJ1-5; possible D gene TRBD1, 5 bases. V dropped 4 bases and J dropped 5 bases, with 12 bases sitting between them. The CDR3 totals 14 residues. Germline V lookup: CDR1 MNHEY, CDR2 SVGAGI.

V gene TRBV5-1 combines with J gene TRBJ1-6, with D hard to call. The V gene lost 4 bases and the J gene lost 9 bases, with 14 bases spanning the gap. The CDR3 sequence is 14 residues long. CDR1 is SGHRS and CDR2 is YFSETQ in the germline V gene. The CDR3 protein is CASSTDPFGSPLHF. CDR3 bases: TGCGCCAGCAGCACGGACCCCTTTGGTTCACCCCTCCACTTT. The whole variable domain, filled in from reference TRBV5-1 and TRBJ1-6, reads KAGVTQTPRYLIKTRGQQVTLSCSPISGHRSVSWYQQTPGQGLQFLFEYFSETQRNKGNFPGRFSGRQFSNSRSEMNVSTLELGDSALYLCASSTDPFGSPLHFGNGTRLTVT.

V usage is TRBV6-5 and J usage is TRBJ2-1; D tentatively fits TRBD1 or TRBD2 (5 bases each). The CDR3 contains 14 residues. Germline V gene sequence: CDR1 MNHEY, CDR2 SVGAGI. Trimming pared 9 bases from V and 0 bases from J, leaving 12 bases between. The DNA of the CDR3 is TGTGCCAGTGGGACGGAGAGCTCCTACAATGAGCAGTTCTTC. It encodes CASGTESSYNEQFF.